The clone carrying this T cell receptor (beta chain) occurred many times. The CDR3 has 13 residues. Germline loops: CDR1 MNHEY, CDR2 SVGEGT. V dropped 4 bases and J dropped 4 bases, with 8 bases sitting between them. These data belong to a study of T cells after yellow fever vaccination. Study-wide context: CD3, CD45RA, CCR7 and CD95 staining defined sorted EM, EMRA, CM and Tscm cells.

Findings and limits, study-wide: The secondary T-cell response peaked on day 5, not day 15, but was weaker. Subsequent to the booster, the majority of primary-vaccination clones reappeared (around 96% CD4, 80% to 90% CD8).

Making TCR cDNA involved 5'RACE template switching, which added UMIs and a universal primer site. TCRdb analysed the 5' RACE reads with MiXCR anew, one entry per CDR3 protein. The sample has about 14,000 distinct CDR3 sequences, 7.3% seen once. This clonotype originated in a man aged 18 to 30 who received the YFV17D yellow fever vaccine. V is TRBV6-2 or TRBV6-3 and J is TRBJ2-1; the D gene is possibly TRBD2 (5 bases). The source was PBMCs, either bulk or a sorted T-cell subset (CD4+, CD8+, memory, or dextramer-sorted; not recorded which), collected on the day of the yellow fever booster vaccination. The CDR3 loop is CASSWGVYNEQFF. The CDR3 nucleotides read TGTGCCAGCAGTTGGGGAGTTTACAATGAGCAGTTCTTC.